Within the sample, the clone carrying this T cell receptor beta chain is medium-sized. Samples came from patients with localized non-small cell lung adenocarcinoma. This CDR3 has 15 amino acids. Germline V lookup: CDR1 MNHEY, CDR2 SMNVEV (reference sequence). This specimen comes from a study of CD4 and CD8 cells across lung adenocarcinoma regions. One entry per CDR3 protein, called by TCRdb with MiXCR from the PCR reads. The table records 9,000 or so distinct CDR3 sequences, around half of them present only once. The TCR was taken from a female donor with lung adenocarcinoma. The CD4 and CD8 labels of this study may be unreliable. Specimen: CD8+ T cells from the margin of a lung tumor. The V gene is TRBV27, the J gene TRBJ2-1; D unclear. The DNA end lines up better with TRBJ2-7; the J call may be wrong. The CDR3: CASSPFCSSTLEQYV. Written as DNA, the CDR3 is TGTGCCAGCAGCCCCTTTTGTAGTTCGACACTCGAGCAGTACGTC.